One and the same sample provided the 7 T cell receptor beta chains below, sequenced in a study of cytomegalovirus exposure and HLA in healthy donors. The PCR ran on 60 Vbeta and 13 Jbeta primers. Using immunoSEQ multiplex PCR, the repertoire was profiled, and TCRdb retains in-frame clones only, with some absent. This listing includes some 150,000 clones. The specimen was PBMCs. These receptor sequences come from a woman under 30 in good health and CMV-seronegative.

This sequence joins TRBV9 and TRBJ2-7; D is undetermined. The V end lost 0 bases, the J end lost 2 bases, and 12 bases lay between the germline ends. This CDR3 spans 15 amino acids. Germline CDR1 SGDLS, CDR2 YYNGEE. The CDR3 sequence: CASSVGYRLPYEQYF. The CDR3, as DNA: TGTGCCAGCAGCGTAGGCTACCGACTCCCCTACGAGCAGTACTTC.

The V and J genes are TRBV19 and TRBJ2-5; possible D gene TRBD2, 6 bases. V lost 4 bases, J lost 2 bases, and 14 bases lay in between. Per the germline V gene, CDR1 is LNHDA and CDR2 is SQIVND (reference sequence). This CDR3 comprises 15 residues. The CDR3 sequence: CASSNPWGEQETQYF. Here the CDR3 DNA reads TGTGCCAGTAGTAACCCCTGGGGGGAGCAAGAGACCCAGTACTTC.

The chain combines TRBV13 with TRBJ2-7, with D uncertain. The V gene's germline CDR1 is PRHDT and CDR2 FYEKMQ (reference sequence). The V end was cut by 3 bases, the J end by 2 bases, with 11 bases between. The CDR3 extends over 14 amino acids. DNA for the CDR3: TGTGCCAGCAGCTTGAAGGCTAGTGCCTACGAGCAGTACTTC. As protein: CASSLKASAYEQYF.

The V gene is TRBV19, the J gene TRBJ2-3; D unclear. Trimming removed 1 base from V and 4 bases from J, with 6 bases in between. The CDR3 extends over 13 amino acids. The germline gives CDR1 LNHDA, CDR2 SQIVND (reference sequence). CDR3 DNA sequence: TGTGCCAGTAGTATAGGACTCGCAGATACGCAGTATTTT. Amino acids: CASSIGLADTQYF.

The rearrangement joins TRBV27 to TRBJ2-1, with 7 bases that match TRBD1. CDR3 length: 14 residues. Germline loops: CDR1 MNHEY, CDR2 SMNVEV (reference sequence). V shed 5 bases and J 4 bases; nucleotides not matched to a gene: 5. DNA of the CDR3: TGTGCCAGCAGTAAAGGGACAGTGTACAATGAGCAGTTCTTC. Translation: CASSKGTVYNEQFF.

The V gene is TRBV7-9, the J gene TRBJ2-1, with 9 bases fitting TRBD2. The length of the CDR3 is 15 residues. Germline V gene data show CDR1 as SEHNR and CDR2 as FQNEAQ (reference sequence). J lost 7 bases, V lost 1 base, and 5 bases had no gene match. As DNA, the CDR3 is TGTGCCAGCAGCTTAGGCCTAGCGGGACTGAATGAGCAGTTCTTC. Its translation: CASSLGLAGLNEQFF.

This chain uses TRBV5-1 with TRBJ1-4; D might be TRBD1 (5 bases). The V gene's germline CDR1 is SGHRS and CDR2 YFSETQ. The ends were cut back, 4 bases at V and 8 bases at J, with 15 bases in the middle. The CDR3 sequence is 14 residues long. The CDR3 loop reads CASSLTALGEKLFF. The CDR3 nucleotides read TGCGCCAGCAGCCTGACAGCTCTGGGAGAAAAACTGTTTTTT.